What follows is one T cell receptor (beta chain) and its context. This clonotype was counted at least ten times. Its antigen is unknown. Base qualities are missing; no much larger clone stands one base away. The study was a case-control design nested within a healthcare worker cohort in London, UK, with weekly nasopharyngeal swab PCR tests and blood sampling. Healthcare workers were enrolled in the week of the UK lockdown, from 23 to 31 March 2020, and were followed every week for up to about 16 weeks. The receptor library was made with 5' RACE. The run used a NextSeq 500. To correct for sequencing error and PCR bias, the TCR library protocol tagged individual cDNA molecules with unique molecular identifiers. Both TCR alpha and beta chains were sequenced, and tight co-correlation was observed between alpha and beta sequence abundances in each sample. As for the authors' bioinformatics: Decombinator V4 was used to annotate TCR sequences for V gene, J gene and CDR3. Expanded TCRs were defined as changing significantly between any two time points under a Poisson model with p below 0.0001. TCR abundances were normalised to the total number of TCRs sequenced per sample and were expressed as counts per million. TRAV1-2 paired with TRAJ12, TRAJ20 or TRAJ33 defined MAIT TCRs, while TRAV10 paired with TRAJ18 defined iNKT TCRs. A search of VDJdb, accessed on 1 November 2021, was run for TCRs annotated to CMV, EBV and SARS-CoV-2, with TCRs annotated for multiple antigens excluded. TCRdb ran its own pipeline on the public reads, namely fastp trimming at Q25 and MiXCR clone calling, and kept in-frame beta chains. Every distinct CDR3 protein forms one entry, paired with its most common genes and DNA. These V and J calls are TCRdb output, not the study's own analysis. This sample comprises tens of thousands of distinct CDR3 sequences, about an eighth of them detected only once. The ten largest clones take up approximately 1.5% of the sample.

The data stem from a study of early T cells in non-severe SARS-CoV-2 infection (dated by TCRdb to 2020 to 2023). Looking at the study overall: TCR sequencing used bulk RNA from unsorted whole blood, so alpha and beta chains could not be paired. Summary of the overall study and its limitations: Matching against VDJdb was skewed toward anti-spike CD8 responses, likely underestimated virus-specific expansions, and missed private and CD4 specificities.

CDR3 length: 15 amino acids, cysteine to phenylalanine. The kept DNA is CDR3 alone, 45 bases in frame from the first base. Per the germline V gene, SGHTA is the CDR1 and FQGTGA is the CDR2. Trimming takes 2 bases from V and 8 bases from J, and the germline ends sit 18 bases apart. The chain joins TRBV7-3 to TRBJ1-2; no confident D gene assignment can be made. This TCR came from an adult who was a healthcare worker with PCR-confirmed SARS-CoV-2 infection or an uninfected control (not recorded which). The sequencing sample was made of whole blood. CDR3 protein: CASSLVPDHPLGYTF. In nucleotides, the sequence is TGTGCCAGCAGCTTAGTCCCGGATCACCCGTTGGGCTACACCTTC.